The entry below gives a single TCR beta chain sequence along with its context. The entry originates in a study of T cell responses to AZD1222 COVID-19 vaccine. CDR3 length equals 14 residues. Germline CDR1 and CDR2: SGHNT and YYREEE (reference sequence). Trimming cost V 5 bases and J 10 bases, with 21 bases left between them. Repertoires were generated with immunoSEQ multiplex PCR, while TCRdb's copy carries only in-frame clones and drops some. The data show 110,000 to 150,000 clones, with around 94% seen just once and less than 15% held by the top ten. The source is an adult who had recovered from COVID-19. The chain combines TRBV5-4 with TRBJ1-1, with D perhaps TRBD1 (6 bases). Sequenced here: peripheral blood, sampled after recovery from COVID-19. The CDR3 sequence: CASRRASGGGGAFF. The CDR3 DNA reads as TGTGCCAGCAGACGGGCTTCGGGGGGCGGGGGAGCTTTCTTT.